This T cell receptor (beta chain) originates from a study of shared clonotypes between healthy human individuals. About the study: CD4 naive and memory got three plates each, CD8 naive two, CD8 memory one.

Findings and limits, study-wide: Across a few donors, naive CD4 shared around 5.3%, naive CD8 around 4%, memory CD4 roughly 2.4%, memory CD8 more than 0.35%. The study generally estimated greater richness for naive than memory subsets.

Profiling relied on immunoSEQ multiplex PCR, and the TCRdb table lists in-frame clones only, not all of them. This sample has about 2 million clones, with 85% to 95% found just once. CDR3 size: 15 residues. V gave up 3 bases and J gave up 0 bases, with 11 bases separating them. Germline values: CDR1 ENHRY, CDR2 SYGVKD. Notes on this clone: Its specificity is not known.

V is TRBV10-3 and J is TRBJ2-5, with no clear D. The sequence was obtained from a man between 18 and 35 years old in good health. What was sequenced was naive CD4+ T cells sorted from blood. Documented subset: CD45RA+ positively selected. The CDR3 sequence is CAISDDKVYQETQYF. CDR3 bases: TGTGCCATCAGTGACGACAAGGTATACCAAGAGACCCAGTACTTC.